This T cell receptor beta chain is drawn from a study of T cell responses to AZD1222 COVID-19 vaccine (dated by TCRdb to about 2021). For context, the study as a whole: TCR sequencing covered 230 to 250 trial participants: 200 to 220 given two doses of AZD1222 and approximately 26 given two doses of MenACWY control vaccine. Trial participants were enrolled by age into subgroups of 18-55, 56-69 and 70-plus years, and around 150, 28 and 57 TCR-sequenced participants, respectively, were included in these subgroups. What the work shows at the level of the full study, not this receptor alone: The whole spike protein was spanned by vaccine-associated CD4 TCRs, and dominant responses were seen in regions 160-218 and 743-854. The 56-69-year group was small, and its depth increase did not reach significance, likely because of low power. Participants were mostly white British and included more females than males, and it was suggested by the authors that clonal diversity may have been underestimated. A significant rise in spike-specific TCR breadth and depth was observed after two AZD1222 doses relative to day 0 and relative to MenACWY recipients. Because no day 14 peak-response samples were available, the repertoires could be characterized only after the peak T cell response. Conclusions about previously exposed vaccinees are limited, since just a handful of AZD1222 recipients were seropositive for SARS-CoV-2 at baseline. Nearly half of unique spike-specific TCRs reportedly recognized epitopes outside regions mutated in the B.1.351 and B.1.1.7 variants.

This clone was observed once. Its binding antigen is unknown. Within one base of it there is no much larger clone, and no base qualities were kept. This sample's time point label indicates: about 28 days (+/-7) after the second vaccine dose. What the treatment or condition label conveys for this sample: meningococcal conjugate vaccine given as trial control. The vaccinee samples were drawn from two UK trials, COV001 and COV002, one of which was a single-blind randomized controlled phase 2/3 trial testing AZD1222 (ChAdOx1 nCoV-19) in healthy adults. Trial participant PBMC samples were collected at day 0 and day 28 after the second dose for TCRbeta chain sequencing. At the junction V is shortened by 5 bases and J by 5 bases; bases outside the gene matches: 9. In the germline V gene (reference sequence), CDR1 corresponds to LNHDA and CDR2 to SQIVND. Its CDR3 holds 15 amino acids, cysteine through phenylalanine. Of the read, only the CDR3 DNA is kept; its 45 bases are in frame from base 1.

The CDR3 regions of human TCRbeta chains were analyzed by immunosequencing. In the paper's pipeline: Repertoire TCRs were matched against a reference library of SARS-CoV-2-specific TCRs generated with the MIRA antigen-specificity platform. Breadth was defined as the fraction of unique TCRs that were SARS-CoV-2-associated, and depth was defined as the fraction of total T cells that were SARS-CoV-2-associated. Using the MIRA data, each spike-specific TCR was assigned both to the spike region to which the TCR was reactive and to a CD4 or CD8 class. Log10-transformed breadth and depth values were compared by one-way ANOVA with Sidak's multiple comparisons tests. TCRdb carries this immuneACCESS record with in-frame sequences only. Its versions omit some clonotypes, under half of them owing to an unresolved V gene in the studies checked, with the rest unexplained. V, J and clone size derive from that table, while D and trimming were established from the DNA sequence. In all, the sample holds some 170,000 clones, and 75% to 90% of those were seen once. In total, the top ten clones hold around 4.5% of the sample.

In this chain, TRBV19 is recombined with TRBJ2-1; 7 central bases correspond to TRBD2. This sequence was found in an adult who received the MenACWY meningococcal vaccine as a control. The sample here was peripheral blood, taken 28 days after the second dose of the MenACWY control vaccine. The encoded CDR3 is CASSSLAAGDNEQFF. In nucleotide form, the sequence is TGTGCCAGTAGTTCATTAGCGGCGGGGGACAATGAGCAGTTCTTC.